This T cell receptor beta chain was obtained from a study of graft-versus-host responses after intestinal transplantation (dated by TCRdb to the early 2020s). Concerning the study at large: The transplants that recipients got were multivisceral, liver-intestinal, or isolated intestinal. All recipients received anti-thymocyte globulin induction followed by maintenance tacrolimus and steroids for roughly three years. Bulk TCR-beta CDR3 sequencing was used to track graft-versus-host and host-versus-graft alloreactive T cell clones in the graft, circulation and bone marrow after intestinal transplantation. To identify alloreactive clones, pre-transplant mixed lymphocyte reaction products were sequenced and compared with unstimulated pre-transplant donor and recipient T cells. A cohort of about 26 intestinal transplant recipients, including one retransplant, was enrolled, and a few patients lacking pretransplant specimens were excluded. Donor T cell macrochimerism was defined as a peak of at least 4% donor T cells among recipient peripheral blood mononuclear cells. Rather than being sequenced by the commercial service, samples from three later patients were sequenced in-house on an Illumina MiSeq and processed with MiXCR. Points the paper makes about the study in general: In patients with donor T cell macrochimerism, the allografts had high GvH to HvG T cell clonal ratios. The conclusions were limited by the relatively low number and heterogeneity of the intestinal transplant patients. Early after transplant, declines in HvG clones were associated with peak levels of circulating GvH clones. GvH clones were found in recipient bone marrow, and some of the GvH clones appeared earlier in ileal mucosa or blood, which is consistent with an intestinal mucosal origin.

The CDR3 contains 15 residues, cysteine and phenylalanine counted. Only the CDR3 part of the read is kept: 45 bases, read in frame from the first base. Via the germline V gene, CDR1 is SGDLS and CDR2 YYNGEE. V lost 4 bases and J lost 0 bases, and the count of bases not matched to a germline gene is 3. The time point tag for this specimen amounts to: cells obtained before transplantation from donor or recipient. CD3+CD4+ and CD3+CD8+ populations were FACS-sorted from unstimulated pre-transplant donor and recipient cells taken from spleen or lymph nodes. Preparation of the library involved the immunoSEQ multiplex PCR assay. For most patients, genomic DNA was isolated with the Qiagen DNeasy Blood and Tissue Kit and sent frozen to Adaptive Biotechnologies for TCR sequencing. For most patients, high-throughput TCR-beta CDR3 sequencing of genomic DNA was performed by Adaptive Biotechnologies. As for the authors' bioinformatics: TCR sequencing data for over 15 patients were retrieved from Adaptive's ImmunoSEQ software; three other patients were processed with MiXCR and VDJtools. CD4 versus CD8 sorting errors were corrected by removing sequences found in both subsets at a frequency ratio below 5:1. CDR3 nucleotide sequences shared between donor and recipient were removed because the origin of such sequences could not be assigned. To be classed as alloreactive, a clone needed at least 2-fold expansion over unstimulated cells and a minimum CFSE-low frequency of 0.002% (template counts) or 0.001% (read counts). Mappable clones were those detected in sequenced pre-transplant spleen, lymph node, or MLR CFSE-low populations of the donor or recipient. Cumulative frequency of alloreactive clones was calculated as a percentage of all sequences weighted by copy number. TCRdb provides this immuneACCESS table in a form limited to in-frame rearrangements. Some clones are lacking; in checked studies, under half of them reflect an unresolved V gene, and why the rest are absent is not known. V, J and clone size were drawn from that table, and D and trimming were deduced from the DNA. The sample data list about 120,000 clones, and 95% of these were observed just once. The biggest ten clones account for over 2.5% of the sample.

Worth noting for this clone: The antigen it binds to is not known. No clone much larger than this one lies a single base away; base qualities are absent.

This receptor was obtained from a human donor who received an intestinal transplant. This sequence uses TRBV9 and TRBJ2-1, and 8 junctional nucleotides match TRBD2. Sequencing was performed on unstimulated CD8+ T cells sorted from spleen or lymph node cells, taken before intestinal transplant. The nucleotide sequence is TGTGCCAGCAGCATGAGCGGGAGCTCCTACAATGAGCAGTTCTTC. This is translated as CASSMSGSSYNEQFF.